The text below deals with one T cell receptor beta chain. Its target antigen remains unknown. One base away there is no much larger clone; base qualities are not given. The CDR3 goes from the cysteine to the phenylalanine over 14 residues. The CDR3 DNA has 42 bases and is translated from base 1. As encoded in the germline V gene, CDR1 is ENHRY while CDR2 is SYGVKD. For this chain, trimming is 8 bases at the V end and 3 bases at the J end, and the number of junction bases without a gene match is 6. This record comes from a study of response to subunit inactivated influenza vaccine (dated by TCRdb to between 2018 and 2020). The study in broad terms: Deep quantitative profiling of the T cell receptor repertoire was used in the study to follow responses to a trivalent subunit inactivated influenza vaccine. Results the study describes overall, beyond this receptor: The authors suggested that each seasonal influenza vaccination may recruit only a limited number of new T cells.

Library method: RT-PCR. Data came from an Illumina HiSeq 2500. TCRdb itself trimmed the public reads at Q25 with fastp, ran MiXCR and retained productive beta chains. Each record represents a unique CDR3 protein, reported with the most common genes and DNA among its rows. Counted in this sample were around 470,000 distinct CDR3 sequences; around 7.7% of them appeared once. The ten largest clones capture about an eighth of the sample. Material: PBMCs from blood, obtained 23 months after vaccination. This clonotype was sampled from a man between 45 and 75 years old who received an inactivated influenza vaccine. Donor details come from another sample of the same person, matched by shared clones. This chain joins TRBV10-3 to TRBJ1-3; 8 bases in the middle match TRBD1. This receptor carries the CDR3 CAIGQGLGGNTIYF. The DNA sequence is as follows: TGTGCCATCGGACAGGGCTTAGGTGGAAACACCATATATTTT.